The T cell receptor beta chain described here comes from a study of cytotoxic CD8 clonotypes in ibrutinib-treated CLL. Overall study: For this cohort, patients were about a dozen relapsed/refractory and some 15 treatment-naive, while approximately 17 were IGHV unmutated. Collecting the response samples happened after a median approximately 11 months of treatment, with a range of 6 to 36.

General study findings and limits: Public clonotypes were seen rarely and were contracted or stable on treatment. Increased clonality at ibrutinib response gave way to a return toward baseline at progression.

The CDR3 contains 15 residues. V shed 4 bases, J shed 8 bases, and the junction held 12 bases outside the gene matches. Germline-derived CDR1 and CDR2 are MDHEN and SYDVKM. As regards this clone: Its antigen is still unknown.

Data came from immunoSEQ multiplex PCR; TCRdb stores just in-frame clones and leaves some out. Among around 130,000 clones listed, around 84% were seen once. V gene TRBV28 combines with J gene TRBJ1-2; 8 bases are a match to TRBD1. This clonotype was sampled from a human donor with chronic lymphocytic leukemia. Sample: PBMCs, taken after 24 months of ibrutinib treatment. Here the CDR3 DNA reads TGTGCCAGCAGTTCAGGCAGGGGGCGAGGTCGAGGCTACACCTTC. Amino acids: CASSSGRGRGRGYTF.